The T cell receptor beta chain described here comes from a study of immune heterogeneity within non-small cell lung tumors. Study-level results: Most high-frequency T-cell receptor beta clonotypes were specific to a single patient. Local T-cell clonality and local tumor mutational burden correlated moderately but significantly (R 0.3 to 0.4).

This CDR3 is 13 amino acids long. Germline V gene lookup returns CDR1 MGHDK and CDR2 SYGVNS. V was pared by 6 bases and J by 4 bases, with 7 bases between. Multiplex PCR amplified the TCR beta CDR3 region. Its first round ran for around 11 cycles with 32 V and 13 J primers. TCRdb fed the multiplex PCR reads into MiXCR, producing one record per CDR3 protein. The top ten clones hold 25% to 35% of a sample with around 4,600 distinct CDR3 sequences, around 40% of them seen once. This clonotype was counted a few times. What it binds is not known. TCRs were amplified from about 620 ng gDNA of bulk tumor per sample. Every primary tumor yielded several biopsies, spaced far apart, that were taken during surgery. Surgery that was curative in intent was performed on patients with untreated, newly diagnosed non-small cell lung cancer.

This sequence joins TRBV25-1 and TRBJ2-6, with D unclear. This TCR came from a woman aged 45-60 years with non-small cell lung cancer. Sequenced: lung tumor tissue. The CDR3 DNA reads TGTGCCAGCAGAGGAGAAGGGGCCAACGTCCTGACTTTC. It yields the protein CASRGEGANVLTF.